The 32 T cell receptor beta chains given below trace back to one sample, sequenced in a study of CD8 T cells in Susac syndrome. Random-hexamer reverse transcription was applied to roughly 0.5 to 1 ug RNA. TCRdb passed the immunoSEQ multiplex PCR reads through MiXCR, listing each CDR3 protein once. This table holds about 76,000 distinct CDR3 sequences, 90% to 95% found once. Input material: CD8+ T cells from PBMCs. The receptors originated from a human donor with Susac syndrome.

The CDR3 coding sequence is TGCAGTGCTCCCTCGGACAGCGGAATCCAAGAGACCCAGTACTTC. Translation gives CSAPSDSGIQETQYF. This chain joins TRBV20-1 and TRBJ2-5, with D possibly matching TRBD1 (6 bases). This CDR3 comprises 15 residues. Looked up from germline, CDR1 is DFQATT and CDR2 is SNEGSKA (reference sequence). V dropped 5 bases and J dropped 1 base, with 17 bases sitting between them.

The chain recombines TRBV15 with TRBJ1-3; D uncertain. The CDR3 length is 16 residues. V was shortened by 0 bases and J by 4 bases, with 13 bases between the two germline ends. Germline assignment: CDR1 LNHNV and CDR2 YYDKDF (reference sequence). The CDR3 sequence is CATSRDIGRSGNTIYF. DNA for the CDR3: TGTGCCACCAGCAGAGATATCGGCAGGAGCGGAAACACCATATATTTT. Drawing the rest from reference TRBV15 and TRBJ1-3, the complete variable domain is DAMVIQNPRYQVTQFGKPVTLSCSQTLNHNVMYWYQQKSSQAPKLLFHYYDKDFNNEADTPDNFQSRRPNTSFCFLDIRSPGLGDTAMYLCATSRDIGRSGNTIYFGEGSWLTVV.

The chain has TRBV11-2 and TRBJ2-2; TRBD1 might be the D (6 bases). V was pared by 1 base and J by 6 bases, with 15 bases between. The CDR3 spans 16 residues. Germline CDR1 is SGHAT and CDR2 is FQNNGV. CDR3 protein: CASSLVGRGSSGELFF. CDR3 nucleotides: TGTGCCAGCAGCTTAGTCGGCAGGGGATCATCCGGGGAGCTGTTTTTT.

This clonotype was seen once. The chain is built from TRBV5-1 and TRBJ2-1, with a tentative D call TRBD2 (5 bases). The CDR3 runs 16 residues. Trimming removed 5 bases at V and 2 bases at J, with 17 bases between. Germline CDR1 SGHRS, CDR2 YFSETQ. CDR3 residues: CASSSGKDSPYNEQFF. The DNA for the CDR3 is TGCGCCAGCAGTTCGGGCAAGGACTCACCCTACAATGAGCAGTTCTTC.

This CDR3 is CATSDGTGLRGTDTQYF. CDR3 nucleotide sequence: TGTGCCACCAGTGATGGGACAGGGTTAAGAGGCACAGATACGCAGTATTTT. The J gene is TRBJ2-3, the V gene TRBV24-1; 9 positions agree with TRBD1. This CDR3 has 17 residues. V trimming: 3 bases; J trimming: 1 base; junction bases outside the gene matches: 7. In germline, CDR1 is KGHDR, CDR2 SFDVKD.

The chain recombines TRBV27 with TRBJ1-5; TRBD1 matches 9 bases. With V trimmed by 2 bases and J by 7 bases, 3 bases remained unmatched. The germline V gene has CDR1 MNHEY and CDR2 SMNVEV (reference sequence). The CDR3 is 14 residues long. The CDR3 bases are TGTGCCAGCAGTTTAAGACAGGGGGTCCAGCCCCAGCATTTT. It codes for CASSLRQGVQPQHF.

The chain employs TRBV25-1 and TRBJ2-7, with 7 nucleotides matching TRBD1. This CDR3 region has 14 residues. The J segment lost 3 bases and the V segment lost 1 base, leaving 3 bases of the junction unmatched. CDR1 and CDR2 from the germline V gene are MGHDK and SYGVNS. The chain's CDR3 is CASSESTGSYEQYF. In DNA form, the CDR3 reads TGTGCCAGCAGTGAATCGACAGGGAGCTACGAGCAGTACTTC.

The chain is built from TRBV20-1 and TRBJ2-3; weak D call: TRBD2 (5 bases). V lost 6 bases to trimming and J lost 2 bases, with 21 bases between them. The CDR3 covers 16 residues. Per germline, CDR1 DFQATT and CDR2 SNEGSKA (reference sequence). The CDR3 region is CSARGWWEYFTDTQYF. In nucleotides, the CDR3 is TGCAGTGCCCGGGGTTGGTGGGAATACTTCACAGATACGCAGTATTTT.

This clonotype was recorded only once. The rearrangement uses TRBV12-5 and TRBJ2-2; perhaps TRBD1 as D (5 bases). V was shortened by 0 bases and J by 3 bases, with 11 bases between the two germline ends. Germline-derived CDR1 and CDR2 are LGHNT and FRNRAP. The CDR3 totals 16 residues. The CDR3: CASGLVLGQDTGELFF. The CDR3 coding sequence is TGTGCTAGTGGTTTGGTATTGGGGCAGGACACCGGGGAGCTGTTTTTT.

Here the CDR3 reads CASSHLDYTDTQYF. CDR3 DNA: TGTGCCAGCAGCCACCTAGACTACACAGATACGCAGTATTTT. The rearrangement uses TRBV14 and TRBJ2-3, with D possibly being TRBD2 (5 bases). CDR3 length: 14 amino acids. Germline lookup yields CDR1 SGHDN and CDR2 FVKESK. The V gene lost 3 bases and the J gene lost 2 bases, with 9 bases spanning the gap.

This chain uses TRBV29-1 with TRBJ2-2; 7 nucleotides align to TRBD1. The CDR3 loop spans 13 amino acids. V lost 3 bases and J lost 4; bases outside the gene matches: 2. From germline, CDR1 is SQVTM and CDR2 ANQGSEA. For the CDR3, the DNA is TGCAGCGTTGAGACAGGGTCCACCGGGGAGCTGTTTTTT. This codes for CSVETGSTGELFF.

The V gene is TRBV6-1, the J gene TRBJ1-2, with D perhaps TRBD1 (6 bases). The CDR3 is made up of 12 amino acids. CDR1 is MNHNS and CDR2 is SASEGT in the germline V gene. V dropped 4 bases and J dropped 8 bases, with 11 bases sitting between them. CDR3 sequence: CASSGGQRGYTF. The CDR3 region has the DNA TGTGCCAGCAGTGGGGGACAAAGAGGCTACACCTTC.

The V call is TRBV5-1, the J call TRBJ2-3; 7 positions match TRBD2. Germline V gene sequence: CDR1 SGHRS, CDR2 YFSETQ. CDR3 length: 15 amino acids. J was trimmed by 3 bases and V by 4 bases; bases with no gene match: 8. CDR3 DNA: TGCGCCAGCAGCCGATCTAGCGGCCGGACAGATACGCAGTATTTT. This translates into CASSRSSGRTDTQYF.

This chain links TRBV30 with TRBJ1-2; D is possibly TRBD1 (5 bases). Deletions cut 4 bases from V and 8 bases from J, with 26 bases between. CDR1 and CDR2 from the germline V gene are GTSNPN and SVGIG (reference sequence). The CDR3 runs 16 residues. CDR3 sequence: CAWKEIGTEGERGYTF. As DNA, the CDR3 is TGTGCCTGGAAGGAAATCGGGACGGAGGGAGAACGAGGCTACACCTTC.

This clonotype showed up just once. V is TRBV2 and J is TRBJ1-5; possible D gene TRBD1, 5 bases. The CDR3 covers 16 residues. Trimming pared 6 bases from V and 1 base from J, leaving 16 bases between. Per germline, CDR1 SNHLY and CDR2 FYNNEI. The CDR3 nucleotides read TGTGCCAGCAGGGCAGCTGGGGGGGAAAGCAATCAGCCCCAGCATTTT. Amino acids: CASRAAGGESNQPQHF.

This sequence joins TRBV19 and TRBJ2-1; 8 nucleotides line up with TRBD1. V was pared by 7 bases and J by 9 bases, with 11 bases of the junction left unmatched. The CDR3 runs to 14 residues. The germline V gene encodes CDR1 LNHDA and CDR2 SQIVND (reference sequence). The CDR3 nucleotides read TGTGCCAGTAACCCGGGACAGGCGTTTTCTGAGCAGTTCTTC. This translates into CASNPGQAFSEQFF.

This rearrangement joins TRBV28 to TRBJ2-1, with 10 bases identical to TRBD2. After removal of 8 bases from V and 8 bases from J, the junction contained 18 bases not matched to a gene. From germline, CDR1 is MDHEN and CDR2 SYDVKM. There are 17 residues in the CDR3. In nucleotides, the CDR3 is TGTGCCAGCCTCTCCTCTCTCCTAGCGGGAGAGATACATGAGCAGTTCTTC. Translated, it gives CASLSSLLAGEIHEQFF.

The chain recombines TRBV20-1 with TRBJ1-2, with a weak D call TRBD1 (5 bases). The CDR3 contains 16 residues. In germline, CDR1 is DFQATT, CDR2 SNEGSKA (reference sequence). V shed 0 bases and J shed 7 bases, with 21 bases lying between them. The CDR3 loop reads CSAREVPTDSAIGYTF. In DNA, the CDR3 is TGCAGTGCTAGAGAGGTCCCGACAGACTCCGCCATTGGCTACACCTTC.

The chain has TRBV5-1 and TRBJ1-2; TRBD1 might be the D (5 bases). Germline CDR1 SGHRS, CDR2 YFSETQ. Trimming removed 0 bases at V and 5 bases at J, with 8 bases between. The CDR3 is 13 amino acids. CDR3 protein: CASSLDRRYGYTF. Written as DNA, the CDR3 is TGCGCCAGCAGCTTGGACAGGCGGTATGGCTACACCTTC.

In nucleotides, the CDR3 is TGTGCCAGCAGTTACCAAGACTACAATGAGCAGTTCTTC. Protein: CASSYQDYNEQFF. The genes are TRBV6-5 and TRBJ2-1, with no clear D. V gave up 2 bases and J gave up 3 bases, with 5 bases separating them. CDR1 and CDR2 from the germline V gene are MNHEY and SVGAGI. The CDR3 sequence is 13 residues long.

The CDR3 DNA sequence: TGTGCCAGCAGTGATACTCGGGGGCAAGAGACCCAGTACTTC. As protein: CASSDTRGQETQYF. The V call is TRBV27, the J call TRBJ2-5; weak D call: TRBD2 (6 bases). This CDR3 region has 14 residues. Germline assignment: CDR1 MNHEY and CDR2 SMNVEV (reference sequence). V gave up 5 bases and J gave up 2 bases, with 12 bases separating them.

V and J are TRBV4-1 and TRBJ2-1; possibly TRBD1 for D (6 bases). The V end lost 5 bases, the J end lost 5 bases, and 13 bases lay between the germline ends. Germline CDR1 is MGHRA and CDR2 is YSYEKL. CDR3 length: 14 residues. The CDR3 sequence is CASSSRDTDNEQFF. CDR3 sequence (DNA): TGCGCCAGCAGCTCCCGGGACACTGACAATGAGCAGTTCTTC.

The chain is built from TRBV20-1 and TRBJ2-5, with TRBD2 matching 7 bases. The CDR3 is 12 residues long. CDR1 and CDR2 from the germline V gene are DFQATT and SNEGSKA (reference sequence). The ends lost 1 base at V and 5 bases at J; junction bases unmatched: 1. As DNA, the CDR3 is TGCAGTGCTAGAGTGGGGGGGGAGACCCAGTACTTC. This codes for CSARVGGETQYF.

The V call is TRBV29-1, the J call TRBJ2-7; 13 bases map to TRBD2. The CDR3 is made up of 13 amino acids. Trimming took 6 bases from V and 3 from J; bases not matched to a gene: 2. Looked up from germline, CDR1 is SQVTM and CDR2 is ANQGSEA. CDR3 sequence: CSVRTSGSYEQYF. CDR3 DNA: TGCAGCGTCAGGACTAGCGGGAGCTACGAGCAGTACTTC.

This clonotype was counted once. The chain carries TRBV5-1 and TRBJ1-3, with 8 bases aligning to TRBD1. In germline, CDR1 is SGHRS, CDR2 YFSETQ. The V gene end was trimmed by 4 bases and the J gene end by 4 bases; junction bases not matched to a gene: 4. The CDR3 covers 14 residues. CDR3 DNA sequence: TGCGCCAGCAGCCGGGGACAGGAAGGAAACACCATATATTTT. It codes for CASSRGQEGNTIYF. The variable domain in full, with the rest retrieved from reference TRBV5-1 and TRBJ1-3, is KAGVTQTPRYLIKTRGQQVTLSCSPISGHRSVSWYQQTPGQGLQFLFEYFSETQRNKGNFPGRFSGRQFSNSRSEMNVSTLELGDSALYLCASSRGQEGNTIYFGEGSWLTVV.

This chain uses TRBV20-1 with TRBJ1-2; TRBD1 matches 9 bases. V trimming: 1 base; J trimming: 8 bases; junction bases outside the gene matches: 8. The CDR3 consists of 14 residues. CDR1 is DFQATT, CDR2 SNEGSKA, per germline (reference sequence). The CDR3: CSARGTGAALGYTF. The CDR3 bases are TGCAGTGCTAGAGGGACAGGGGCTGCGCTCGGCTACACCTTC.

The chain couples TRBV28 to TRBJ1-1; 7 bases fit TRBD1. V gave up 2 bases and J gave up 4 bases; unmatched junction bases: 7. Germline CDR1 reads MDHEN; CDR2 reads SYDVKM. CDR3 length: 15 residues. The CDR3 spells CASSLADREATEAFF. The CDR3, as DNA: TGTGCCAGCAGTTTAGCCGACAGGGAGGCCACTGAAGCTTTCTTT.

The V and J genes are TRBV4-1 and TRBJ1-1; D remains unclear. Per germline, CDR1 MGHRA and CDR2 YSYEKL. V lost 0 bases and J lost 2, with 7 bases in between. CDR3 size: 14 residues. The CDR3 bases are TGCGCCAGCAGCCAAGACACCCGTAACACTGAAGCTTTCTTT. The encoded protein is CASSQDTRNTEAFF.

The CDR3 region has the DNA TGTGCCAGCAGTGACTACCTAGCGGGAGAGGTCGGGGAGCTGTTTTTT. It codes for CASSDYLAGEVGELFF. The rearrangement links TRBV25-1 to TRBJ2-2, with TRBD2 matching over 10 bases. J was trimmed by 7 bases and V by 3 bases; bases with no gene match: 8. This CDR3 is built from 16 residues. Germline lookup yields CDR1 MGHDK and CDR2 SYGVNS.

CDR3 in amino acids: CASSHLGAAGELFF. For the CDR3, the DNA is TGTGCCAGCAGCCATTTGGGGGCAGCCGGGGAGCTGTTTTTT. This chain joins TRBV5-6 and TRBJ2-2; D is perhaps TRBD1 (6 bases). The CDR3 totals 14 residues. V gave up 4 bases and J gave up 6 bases, with 13 bases separating them. Germline V CDR1 and CDR2: SGHDT, YYEEEE.

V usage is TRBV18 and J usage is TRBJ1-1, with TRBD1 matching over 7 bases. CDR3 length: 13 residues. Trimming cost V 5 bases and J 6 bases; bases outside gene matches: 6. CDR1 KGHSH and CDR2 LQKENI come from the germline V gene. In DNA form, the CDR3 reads TGTGCCAGCTCAGGCGACAGGGTTGCTGAAGCTTTCTTT. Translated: CASSGDRVAEAFF.

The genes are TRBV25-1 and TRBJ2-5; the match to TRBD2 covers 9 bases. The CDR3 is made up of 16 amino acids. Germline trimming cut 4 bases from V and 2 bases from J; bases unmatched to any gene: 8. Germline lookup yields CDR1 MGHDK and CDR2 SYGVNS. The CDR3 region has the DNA TGTGCCAGCAGTGTTGGCGGGGGGGGTTGGCAAGAGACCCAGTACTTC. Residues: CASSVGGGGWQETQYF.